A selection of T cell receptor beta chains follows, all from one sample in a study of post-analysis software for immune sequencing data. TCRdb reanalysed the PCR reads using MiXCR and keeps one entry per CDR3 protein. The table includes roughly 870,000 distinct CDR3 sequences, approximately 57% detected once. The sequencing input was blood. Every receptor here comes from a girl aged 5 to 17 with multiple sclerosis. The CDR3 runs from the conserved cysteine through the conserved F or W. A D gene is named only where the DNA matches it firmly. Not all rows give a size; the values are once, few, many and, for expanded clones, a class.

clone size | J gene | V gene | D gene | CDR3 DNA | CDR3 protein
. | TRBJ2-7 | TRBV4-1 | TRBD1 | TGCGCCAGCAGCCAAGATCCCAAAATGGGACAGGCCTACGAGCAGTACTTC | CASSQDPKMGQAYEQYF
. | TRBJ2-3 | TRBV27 | . | TGTGCCAGCACCCTCCTGGGGATCGGGACAGATACGCAGTATTTT | CASTLLGIGTDTQYF
. | TRBJ1-1 | TRBV12-3/TRBV12-4 | TRBD1 | TGTGCCAGCAGCACCGGGACAGCTTCAAGAGCTTTCTTT | CASSTGTASRAFF
few | TRBJ2-1 | TRBV5-8 | . | TGTGCCAGCAGCTTCAGGGCTGAGAATGAGCAGTTCTTC | CASSFRAENEQFF
few | TRBJ2-5 | TRBV6-5 | TRBD2 | TGTGCCAGCAGTTACCGGCCTATTAGCGGGGGGGCGCGTGGGACCCAGTACTTC | CASSYRPISGGARGTQYF
. | TRBJ1-2 | TRBV4-1 | TRBD1 | TGCGCCAGCAGCCAAGATCCACAGGGGAACTATGGCTACACCTTC | CASSQDPQGNYGYTF
. | TRBJ2-5 | TRBV29-1 | . | TGCAGCGTGGCCCACCGAGGGTACCAAGAGACCCAGTACTTC | CSVAHRGYQETQYF
. | TRBJ2-7 | TRBV7-9 | TRBD2 | TGTGCCAGCAGCACCCGACCGGGACTAGCAGACTTTGAGCAGTACTTC | CASSTRPGLADFEQYF
. | TRBJ1-1 | TRBV18 | . | TGTGCCAGCTCACCATTGGCCGGGACCCTGAACACTGAAGCTTTCTTT | CASSPLAGTLNTEAFF
. | TRBJ2-5 | TRBV24-1 | TRBD2 | TGTGCCACCAGTGACAAAGCGGGGGGCCAAGAGACCCAGTACTTC | CATSDKAGGQETQYF
few | TRBJ1-1 | TRBV14 | . | TGTGCCAGCAGCCACGGGACATTGAACACTGAAGCTTTCTTT | CASSHGTLNTEAFF
few | TRBJ2-7 | TRBV20-1 | . | TGCAGTGCTTACCCGGGACCAGGTTCCTACGAGCAGTACTTC | CSAYPGPGSYEQYF
. | TRBJ2-1 | TRBV29-1 | . | TGCAGCGTTGTACTAGGGGGGAATGAGCAGTTCTTC | CSVVLGGNEQFF
. | TRBJ2-5 | TRBV20-1 | . | TGCAGTGCTGGGCCCCCTCCAGAGACCCAGTACTTC | CSAGPPPETQYF
. | TRBJ1-5 | TRBV6-5 | . | TGTGCCAGCACCACCGGGGCCTATCAGCCCCAGCATTTT | CASTTGAYQPQHF
. | TRBJ1-1 | TRBV6-5 | . | TGTGCCAGCAGTAGGGGACATGTCCCTGAAGCTTTCTTT | CASSRGHVPEAFF
. | TRBJ1-2 | TRBV5-1 | . | TGCGCCAGCAGCTTGGGGGGTGTCGCTAACTATGGCTACACCTTC | CASSLGGVANYGYTF
. | TRBJ2-1 | TRBV19 | TRBD2 | TGTGCCAGTAGTTTCGCGACTAGCGGGGTCTACAATGAGCAGTTCTTC | CASSFATSGVYNEQFF
. | TRBJ2-7 | TRBV5-1 | . | TGCGCCAGCAGCTTGGGAGGGTGGGATGCAACCTACGAGCAGTACTTC | CASSLGGWDATYEQYF
. | TRBJ2-5 | TRBV4-1 | TRBD2 | TGCGCCTGCAGCCAAGTTCGGGAGGGTACCCAGTACTTC | CACSQVREGTQYF
few | TRBJ2-3 | TRBV3-1 | . | TGTGCCAGCAGCCAAGTACAGGGTTCAGATACGCAGTATTTT | CASSQVQGSDTQYF
. | TRBJ2-7 | TRBV7-8 | TRBD2 | TGTGCCAGCAGCCCAGGACTAGCGGGACTCAGCTCCTACGAGCAGTACTTC | CASSPGLAGLSSYEQYF
. | TRBJ2-1 | TRBV12-3/TRBV12-4 | TRBD2 | TGTGCCGGCACCGGTGGGACGGACCGTACTAGCGGGATTTACAATGAGCAGTTCTTC | CAGTGGTDRTSGIYNEQFF
once | TRBJ2-1 | TRBV2 | TRBD1 | TGTGCCAGCAGACCCATGGACAGGGGGTCATACAATGAGCAGTTCTTC | CASRPMDRGSYNEQFF
. | TRBJ2-7 | TRBV25-1 | . | TGTGCCAGCAGTGAATCCTCCGGGTTAGGGTACGAGCAGTACTTC | CASSESSGLGYEQYF
few | TRBJ2-5 | TRBV29-1 | . | TGCAGCGTTTGCTCTGCTTTGGTACGAGAGACCCAGTACTTC | CSVCSALVRETQYF
few | TRBJ1-6 | TRBV9 | . | TGTGCCAGCAGTCAAGGTCGGGGGAGTAATTCACCCCTCCACTTT | CASSQGRGSNSPLHF
. | TRBJ2-7 | TRBV7-9 | . | TGTGCCAGCAGCCCGTGGACGGATACCTACGAGCAGTACTTC | CASSPWTDTYEQYF
few | TRBJ2-7 | TRBV11-2 | TRBD2 | TGTGCCAGCAGCTCACTAGCGTACGAGCAGTACTTC | CASSSLAYEQYF
. | TRBJ2-3 | TRBV6-6 | TRBD2 | TGTGCCAGCAGTTTGGGGCGGGGGGGGATTTCAGCGGATACGCAGTATTTT | CASSLGRGGISADTQYF
. | TRBJ2-7 | TRBV7-2 | . | TGTGCCAGCAGCTTAGCGTCCGGTAACATTTACGAGCAGTACTTC | CASSLASGNIYEQYF
. | TRBJ2-3 | TRBV29-1 | TRBD2 | TGCAGCGTTGAAGATACGCTCGGGGGGACAGATACGCAGTATTTT | CSVEDTLGGTDTQYF
. | TRBJ2-6 | TRBV20-1 | . | TGCAGTGCTAGAGATCGGGGTAGAGGGAACTCTGGGGCCAACGTCCTGACTTTC | CSARDRGRGNSGANVLTF
. | TRBJ2-7 | TRBV29-1 | . | TGCAGCGTTGAGGGCCCCCACTACGAGCAGTACTTC | CSVEGPHYEQYF
once | TRBJ2-7 | TRBV5-1 | TRBD2 | TGCGCCAGCAGCTTGATAGCGGGGGGATACCCCTACGAGCAGTACTTC | CASSLIAGGYPYEQYF
. | TRBJ2-3 | TRBV6-2/TRBV6-3 | . | TGTGCCAGCATCTACGGGCATCTCCGCACAGATACGCAGTATTTT | CASIYGHLRTDTQYF
. | TRBJ2-5 | TRBV5-5 | TRBD2 | TGTGCCAGTAGCAGCGGGGCTTGGGAGACCCAGTACTTC | CASSSGAWETQYF
. | TRBJ2-7 | TRBV6-5 | TRBD2 | TGTGCCAGCAGTCCCGGACTAGCGGGACGCGACGAGCAGTACTTC | CASSPGLAGRDEQYF
. | TRBJ2-1 | TRBV10-3 | TRBD1 | TGTGCCATCAGTGAGTCTGGGGGACAGAAGGTGAACCTCCACAATGAGCAGTTCTTC | CAISESGGQKVNLHNEQFF
once | TRBJ1-2 | TRBV7-2 | TRBD1 | TGTGCCAGCAGCTTAGGACAGGGGGGTCCCTATGGCTACACCTTC | CASSLGQGGPYGYTF